This TCR beta chain was captured in a study of type 1 and type 2 diabetes patients. Looking at the study overall: The cohort mixed type 1 diabetes, type 2 diabetes and nondiabetic donors.

No donor had another autoimmune disease or recent infection within four weeks. Germline assignment: CDR1 SGHTA and CDR2 FQGNSA. Termini included, the CDR3 measures 22 amino acids. With respect to this clonotype: Its antigen is undetermined. The DNA is left out, because the CDR3 cannot be placed on it with certainty; the CDR3 is given as TCRdb lists it.

PCR was run on genomic DNA. The TCR beta CDR3 region was amplified using 30 forward and 13 reverse primers. A single record per CDR3 protein comes from TCRdb applying MiXCR to the multiplex PCR reads. This sample has around 300,000 distinct CDR3 sequences, with 45% to 60% found just once. Study-wide points: Age and gender were not matched between study groups, possibly biasing interpretation.

Input material: peripheral blood mononuclear cells (PBMCs). The V call is TRBV7-2, the J call TRBJ2-1; TRBD1, as called in the table, went unchecked against the DNA. The clonotype was recovered from a man in his late teens or twenties with type 2 diabetes. Here the CDR3 reads CASSIYLCSGESDSDLNNEQFF.